This TCR beta chain comes out of a study of cytomegalovirus exposure and HLA in healthy donors. J gave up 1 base and V 1 base, and 0 bases lay outside the gene matches. Per the germline V gene, CDR1 is LNHDA and CDR2 is SQIVND (reference sequence). The CDR3 covers 15 residues. It was with 60 Vbeta and 13 Jbeta primers that the PCR ran. Assay used: immunoSEQ multiplex PCR; TCRdb lists only in-frame clones, some missing. Its clone listing holds some 56,000 clones. The clonotype was recovered from a woman between 25 and 40 years old in good health and CMV-seropositive. The chain is built from TRBV19 and TRBJ2-2, with 7 nucleotides matching TRBD2. The sequencing sample was made of PBMCs. For the CDR3, the DNA is TGTGCCAGTAGTATAGCTAGCGGGAACACCGGGGAGCTGTTTTTT. Protein: CASSIASGNTGELFF.